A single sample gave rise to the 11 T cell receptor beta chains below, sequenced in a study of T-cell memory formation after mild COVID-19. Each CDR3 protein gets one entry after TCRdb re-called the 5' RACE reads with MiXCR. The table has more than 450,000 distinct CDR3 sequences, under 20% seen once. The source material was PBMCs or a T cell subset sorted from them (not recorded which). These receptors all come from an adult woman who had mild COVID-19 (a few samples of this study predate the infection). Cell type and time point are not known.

CDR3 residues: CASSLVAVGYEQYF. Here the CDR3 DNA reads TGCGCCAGCAGCTTGGTGGCAGTTGGCTACGAGCAGTACTTC. This sequence joins TRBV5-1 and TRBJ2-7; D remains ambiguous. In germline, CDR1 is SGHRS, CDR2 YFSETQ. The CDR3 length is 14 residues. The V end lost 0 bases, the J end lost 3 bases, and 10 bases lay between the germline ends.

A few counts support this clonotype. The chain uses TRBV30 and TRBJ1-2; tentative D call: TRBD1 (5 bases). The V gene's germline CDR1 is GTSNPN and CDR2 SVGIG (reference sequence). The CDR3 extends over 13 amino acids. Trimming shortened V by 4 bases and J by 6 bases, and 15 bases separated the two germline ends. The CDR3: CAWIGSGTNGYTF. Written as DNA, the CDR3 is TGTGCCTGGATTGGGTCAGGGACTAATGGCTACACCTTC.

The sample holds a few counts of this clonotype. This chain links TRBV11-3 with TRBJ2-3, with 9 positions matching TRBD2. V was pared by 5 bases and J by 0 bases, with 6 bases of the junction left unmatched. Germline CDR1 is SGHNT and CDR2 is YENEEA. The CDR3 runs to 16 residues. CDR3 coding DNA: TGTGCCAGCAGCCCCGGACTAGCGTTGAGCACAGATACGCAGTATTTT. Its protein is CASSPGLALSTDTQYF.

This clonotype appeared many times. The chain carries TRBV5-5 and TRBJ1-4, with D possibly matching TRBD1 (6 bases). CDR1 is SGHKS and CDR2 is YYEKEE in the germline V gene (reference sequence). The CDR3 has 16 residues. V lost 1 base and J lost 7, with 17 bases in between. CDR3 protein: CASSLRGEFMAEKLFF. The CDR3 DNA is TGTGCCAGCAGCTTGAGGGGGGAATTCATGGCTGAAAAACTGTTTTTT.

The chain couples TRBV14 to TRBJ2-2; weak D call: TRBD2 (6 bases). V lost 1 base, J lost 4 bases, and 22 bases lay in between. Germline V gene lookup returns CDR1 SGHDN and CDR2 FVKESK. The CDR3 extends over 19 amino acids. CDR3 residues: CASSQARRVASSSTGELFF. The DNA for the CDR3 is TGTGCCAGCAGCCAAGCTCGGAGGGTAGCTAGTTCGAGCACCGGGGAGCTGTTTTTT. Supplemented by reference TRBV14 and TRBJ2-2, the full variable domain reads EAGVTQFPSHSVIEKGQTVTLRCDPISGHDNLYWYRRVMGKEIKFLLHFVKESKQDESGMPNNRFLAERTGGTYSTLKVQPAELEDSGVYFCASSQARRVASSSTGELFFGEGSRLTVL.

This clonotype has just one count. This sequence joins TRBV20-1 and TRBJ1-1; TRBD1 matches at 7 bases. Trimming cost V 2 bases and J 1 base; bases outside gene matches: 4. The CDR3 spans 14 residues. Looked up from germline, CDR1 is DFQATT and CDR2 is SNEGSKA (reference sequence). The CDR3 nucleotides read TGCAGTGCTAGAAAGGGACAGCCGAACACTGAAGCTTTCTTT. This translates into CSARKGQPNTEAFF.

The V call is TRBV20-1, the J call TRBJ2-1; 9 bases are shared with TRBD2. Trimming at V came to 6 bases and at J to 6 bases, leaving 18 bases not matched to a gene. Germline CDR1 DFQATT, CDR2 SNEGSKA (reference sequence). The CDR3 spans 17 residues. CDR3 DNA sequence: TGCAGTGCCACCGTGCCGGCGGGAGGGCCCTCGGGCAATGAGCAGTTCTTC. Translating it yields CSATVPAGGPSGNEQFF.

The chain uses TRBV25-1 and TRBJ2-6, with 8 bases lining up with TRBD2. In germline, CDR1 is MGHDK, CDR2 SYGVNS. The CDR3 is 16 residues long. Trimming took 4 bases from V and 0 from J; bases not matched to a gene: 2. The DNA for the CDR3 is TGTGCCAGCAGTGCTAGCGGGTACTCTGGGGCCAACGTCCTGACTTTC. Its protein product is CASSASGYSGANVLTF.

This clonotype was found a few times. CDR3 in DNA: TGTGCCAGCAGCTCGCGTAACTCTGGGGCCAACGTCCTGACTTTC. Translated: CASSSRNSGANVLTF. The rearrangement joins TRBV7-2 to TRBJ2-6; D unresolved. CDR3 size: 15 residues. Trimming took off 4 bases at V and 0 bases at J, with 7 bases between the two ends. Per germline, CDR1 SGHTA and CDR2 FQGNSA.

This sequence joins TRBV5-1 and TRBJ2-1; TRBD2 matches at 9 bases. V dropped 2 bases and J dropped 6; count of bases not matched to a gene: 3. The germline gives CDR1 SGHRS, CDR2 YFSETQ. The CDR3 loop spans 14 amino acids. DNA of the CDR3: TGCGCCAGCAGCTTTGGGACTAGCTTCAATGAGCAGTTCTTC. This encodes CASSFGTSFNEQFF.

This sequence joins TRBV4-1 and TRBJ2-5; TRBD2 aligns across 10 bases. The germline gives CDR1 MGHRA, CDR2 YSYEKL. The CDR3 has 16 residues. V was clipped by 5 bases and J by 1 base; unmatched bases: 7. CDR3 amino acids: CASSSRTSGTQETQYF. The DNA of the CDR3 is TGCGCCAGCAGCTCACGGACTAGCGGTACCCAAGAGACCCAGTACTTC.